One sample yielded the 18 T cell receptor beta chains listed below, sequenced in a study of Graves' ophthalmopathy and Graves' hyperthyroidism. RNA transcripts served as template for amplifying TCR beta CDR3 sequences. Amplification began with first-round RT-PCR using HTBI primers, then second-round multiplex PCR was performed. TCRdb re-derived calls from the multiplex PCR reads in MiXCR, one entry per CDR3 protein. The sample shows around 670,000 distinct CDR3 sequences, 40% of them seen only once. What was sequenced was peripheral blood. These receptors originate from an adult man with Graves' ophthalmopathy.

The chain has TRBV5-1 and TRBJ1-5, with D possibly matching TRBD1 (5 bases). V was cut by 0 bases and J by 0 bases, with 10 bases left in between. The CDR3 runs 16 residues. Looked up from germline, CDR1 is SGHRS and CDR2 is YFSETQ. The chain's CDR3 is CASSLDGADSNQPQHF. CDR3 nucleotide sequence: TGCGCCAGCAGCTTGGACGGGGCCGATAGCAATCAGCCCCAGCATTTT.

CDR3 in amino acids: CASSRPDVAYEQYF. CDR3 sequence (DNA): TGTGCCAGCAGCCGCCCCGACGTAGCCTACGAGCAGTACTTC. V usage is TRBV28 and J usage is TRBJ2-7; no firm D call. V dropped 6 bases and J dropped 2 bases, with 14 bases sitting between them. Looked up from germline, CDR1 is MDHEN and CDR2 is SYDVKM. This CDR3 has 14 residues.

This clonotype showed up many times. V usage is TRBV7-9 and J usage is TRBJ2-7, with D perhaps TRBD2 (5 bases). The CDR3 runs to 14 residues. V was pared by 5 bases and J by 1 base, with 12 bases between. Germline V gives CDR1 SEHNR, CDR2 FQNEAQ (reference sequence). The CDR3: CASSGSHLSYEQYF. The CDR3 DNA follows: TGTGCCAGCAGCGGGAGTCATCTTTCCTACGAGCAGTACTTC.

This clonotype was picked up many times. This rearrangement joins TRBV25-1 to TRBJ2-5; TRBD2 matches 14 bases. J was trimmed by 2 bases and V by 4 bases; bases with no gene match: 3. This CDR3 spans 16 amino acids. Per germline, CDR1 MGHDK and CDR2 SYGVNS. The CDR3 sequence is CASSGRLAGGQETQYF. Here the CDR3 DNA reads TGTGCCAGCAGTGGACGACTAGCGGGGGGGCAAGAGACCCAGTACTTC.

CDR3 sequence: CASTPVGGFADTQYF. The CDR3 DNA reads as TGTGCCAGCACCCCAGTGGGGGGTTTCGCAGATACGCAGTATTTT. The chain carries TRBV11-2 and TRBJ2-3; TRBD2 is a possible D gene (6 bases). Per germline, CDR1 SGHAT and CDR2 FQNNGV. Trimming took 7 bases from V and 4 from J, leaving 18 bases between them. The CDR3 covers 15 residues.

Only a few counts were recorded for this clonotype. The genes are TRBV7-2 and TRBJ2-6; 7 bases agree with TRBD1. CDR1 and CDR2 (germline): SGHTA, FQGNSA. V was clipped by 6 bases and J by 5 bases; unmatched bases: 7. This CDR3 has 15 residues. This CDR3 reads CASSYPTGRANVLTF. CDR3 DNA: TGTGCCAGCAGTTACCCGACAGGGCGGGCCAACGTCCTGACTTTC. The complete variable domain, with remaining parts taken from reference TRBV7-2 and TRBJ2-6, reads GAGVSQSPSNKVTEKGKDVELRCDPISGHTALYWYRQSLGQGLEFLIYFQGNSAPDKSGLPSDRFSAERTGGSVSTLTIQRTQQEDSAVYLCASSYPTGRANVLTFGAGSRLTVL.

At least ten counts were recorded for this clonotype. The chain links TRBV10-2 to TRBJ2-7; D is ambiguous. CDR3 length: 13 residues. Germline V CDR1 and CDR2: WSHSY, SAAADI. V was shortened by 3 bases and J by 0 bases, with 6 bases between the two germline ends. The CDR3 bases are TGCGCCAGCAGTGACTTGAGCTCCTACGAGCAGTACTTC. This gives the protein CASSDLSSYEQYF.

This clonotype has at least ten counts. The chain employs TRBV7-3 and TRBJ1-1; perhaps TRBD1 as D (6 bases). V was shortened by 4 bases and J by 10 bases, with 13 bases between the two germline ends. This CDR3 comprises 12 residues. Germline assignment: CDR1 SGHTA and CDR2 FQGTGA. The CDR3 region has the DNA TGTGCCAGCAGCTCCACAGGGTTAGGAGCTTTCTTT. Translated, it gives CASSSTGLGAFF.

This clonotype was detected only a few times. The CDR3 DNA reads TGTGCCAGCAGCCAAGATGGTGCCTCGGACAGGGGTCACGAGCAGTACTTC. Encoded protein: CASSQDGASDRGHEQYF. The J gene is TRBJ2-7, the V gene TRBV14; 9 bases fit TRBD1. The CDR3 has 17 amino acids. Germline V lookup: CDR1 SGHDN, CDR2 FVKESK. V shed 0 bases, J shed 5 bases, and the junction held 11 bases outside the gene matches. Supplemented by reference TRBV14 and TRBJ2-7, the full variable domain reads EAGVTQFPSHSVIEKGQTVTLRCDPISGHDNLYWYRRVMGKEIKFLLHFVKESKQDESGMPNNRFLAERTGGTYSTLKVQPAELEDSGVYFCASSQDGASDRGHEQYFGPGTRLTVT.

The genes are TRBV7-9 and TRBJ2-6, with TRBD1 identical over 9 bases. This CDR3 is built from 17 residues. V gave up 4 bases and J gave up 2 bases; unmatched junction bases: 6. Germline CDR1 and CDR2: SEHNR and FQNEAQ (reference sequence). CDR3 protein: CASSYRTGAAGANVLTF. The CDR3 DNA reads as TGTGCCAGCAGCTACCGGACAGGGGCTGCTGGGGCCAACGTCCTGACTTTC.

In this sample, this clonotype turned up many times. The chain has TRBV2 and TRBJ2-5; possible D gene TRBD1, 6 bases. CDR1 is SNHLY and CDR2 is FYNNEI in the germline V gene. CDR3 length equals 14 residues. The ends were cut back, 6 bases at V and 3 bases at J, with 14 bases in the middle. The CDR3 region has the DNA TGTGCCAGCAGGATTAGACAGGACAAAGAGACCCAGTACTTC. Amino acids: CASRIRQDKETQYF.

The rearrangement joins TRBV12-3 or TRBV12-4 to TRBJ2-5; 7 nucleotides align to TRBD1. The length of the CDR3 is 14 residues. The J segment lost 3 bases and the V segment lost 5 bases, leaving 6 bases of the junction unmatched. The CDR3 is CASSPRTGKETQYF. The CDR3 DNA reads TGTGCCAGCAGTCCAAGGACAGGAAAAGAGACCCAGTACTTC.

The V and J genes are TRBV9 and TRBJ2-5; D is possibly TRBD2 (7 bases). CDR1 and CDR2 (germline): SGDLS, YYNGEE. V shed 4 bases and J shed 4 bases, with 26 bases lying between them. The CDR3 loop spans 18 amino acids. CDR3 bases: TGTGCCAGCAGCCAAGCCGTGGGGGGGCGGAGGTCGGGAGAGACCCAGTACTTC. It encodes CASSQAVGGRRSGETQYF.

The gene calls are TRBV7-9 and TRBJ2-7; TRBD1 aligns across 7 bases. After removal of 5 bases from V and 7 bases from J, the junction contained 14 bases not matched to a gene. The CDR3 runs to 15 residues. Germline CDR1 is SEHNR and CDR2 is FQNEAQ (reference sequence). The CDR3 loop reads CASSTLGGITGEQYF. In DNA form, the CDR3 reads TGTGCCAGCAGCACTTTAGGGGGCATTACCGGGGAGCAGTACTTC.

The chain carries TRBV10-3 and TRBJ1-5; D ambiguous. Germline values: CDR1 ENHRY, CDR2 SYGVKD. This CDR3 comprises 15 residues. V gave up 10 bases and J gave up 6 bases, with 22 bases separating them. The CDR3 bases are TGTGCCAGTAGTATAGGGCAGGAGAACAGTCAGCCCCAGCATTTT. Translating gives CASSIGQENSQPQHF.

Notes on this clonotype: A read error may produce the germline difference seen at one junction end. The chain has TRBV15 and TRBJ2-3; 8 bases line up with TRBD2. CDR1 is LNHNV, CDR2 YYDKDF, per germline (reference sequence). The CDR3 contains 14 residues. CDR3 loop: CATSSGLATGTQYF. The CDR3 region has the DNA TGTGCCACCAGCAGCGGACTAGCAACAGGTACGCAGTATTTT.

Regarding this clonotype: At one boundary the junction diverges from the germline segment, which might be a read error. The V call is TRBV5-4, the J call TRBJ1-4; no definite D call. In germline, CDR1 is SGHNT, CDR2 YYREEE (reference sequence). CDR3 length: 15 amino acids. Written as DNA, the CDR3 is TGTGCCAGCAGCCTAGGTCAGGCAACTAATGAACAACTGTTTTTT. Translating gives CASSLGQATNEQLFF.

This clonotype was recorded at least ten times. The V gene is TRBV5-8, the J gene TRBJ1-2, with unresolved D. The CDR3 totals 14 residues. Germline-derived CDR1 and CDR2 are SGHTS and YDEGEE. V lost 4 bases, J lost 8 bases, and 18 bases lay in between. CDR3 residues: CASSPIGETGGYTF. In DNA, the CDR3 is TGTGCCAGCAGCCCGATCGGCGAAACGGGGGGCTACACCTTC.